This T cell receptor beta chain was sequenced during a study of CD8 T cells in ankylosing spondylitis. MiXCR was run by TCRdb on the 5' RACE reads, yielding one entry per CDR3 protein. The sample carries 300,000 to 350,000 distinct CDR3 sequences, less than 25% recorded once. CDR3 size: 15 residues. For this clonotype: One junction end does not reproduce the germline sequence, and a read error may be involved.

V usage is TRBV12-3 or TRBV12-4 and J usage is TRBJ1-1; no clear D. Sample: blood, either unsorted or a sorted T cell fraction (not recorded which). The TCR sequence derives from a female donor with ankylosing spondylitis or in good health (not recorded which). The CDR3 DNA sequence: TGTGCCAGCAGTATAGCGCGAGCGGGCCTCACTGAAGCTTTCTTT. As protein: CASSIARAGLTEAFF.